These 8 T cell receptor beta chains came from one sample sequenced in a study of naive and memory T cell subsets. Both TRBC1 and TRBC2 were covered by a beta constant-region primer of two equimolar oligonucleotides. Nested alpha and beta constant-region primers with the SP2 primer drove four PCR rounds on ligated cDNA. Each CDR3 protein is one row after TCRdb ran MiXCR on the UMI-ligation and nested PCR reads. This table holds tens of thousands of distinct CDR3 sequences, roughly 9.3% found once. The sequenced sample was naive CD8+ T cells from blood. These receptor sequences come from a human donor in good health.

This clonotype was detected a few times. The J gene is TRBJ2-1, the V gene TRBV7-2; D is unclear. The CDR3 loop spans 17 amino acids. Per germline, CDR1 SGHTA and CDR2 FQGNSA. Between the trimmed V and J ends, which lost 5 bases and 4 bases, there was a span of 21 bases. For the CDR3, the DNA is TGTGCCAGCAGCCACGTCCCTGAAACGCATATTTACAATGAGCAGTTCTTC. Translated, it gives CASSHVPETHIYNEQFF.

This clonotype appeared many times. The chain employs TRBV7-8 and TRBJ2-6; D ambiguous. Germline V CDR1 and CDR2: SGHVS, FQNEAQ. V lost 1 base and J 0 bases, leaving 16 bases between the germline ends. CDR3 length: 19 amino acids. CDR3 nucleotide sequence: TGTGCCAGCAGCTTAGTAGAGCAGCCCTCCTACTCTGGGGCCAACGTCCTGACTTTC. Residues: CASSLVEQPSYSGANVLTF. The whole variable domain, filled in from reference TRBV7-8 and TRBJ2-6, reads GAGVSQSPRYKVAKRGQDVALRCDPISGHVSLFWYQQALGQGPEFLTYFQNEAQLDKSGLPSDRFFAERPEGSVSTLKIQRTQQEDSAVYLCASSLVEQPSYSGANVLTFGAGSRLTVL.

The rearrangement joins TRBV7-8 to TRBJ2-3, with 8 positions matching TRBD2. The germline CDR1 and CDR2 sequences are SGHVS and FQNEAQ. This CDR3 region has 15 residues. Trimming cost V 3 bases and J 3 bases; bases outside gene matches: 5. CDR3 amino acids: CASSFSGSPTDTQYF. CDR3 in DNA: TGTGCCAGCAGCTTCAGCGGGAGTCCGACAGATACGCAGTATTTT.

This clonotype was counted only a few times. V is TRBV12-3 or TRBV12-4 and J is TRBJ1-2, with TRBD1 matching over 9 bases. The CDR3 totals 16 residues. The V gene end was trimmed by 4 bases and the J gene end by 4 bases; junction bases not matched to a gene: 10. The CDR3 is CASSSEPGQGSYGYTF. The CDR3 DNA sequence: TGTGCCAGCAGTTCTGAGCCGGGACAGGGAAGCTATGGCTACACCTTC.

At least ten counts were recorded for this clonotype. This chain links TRBV9 with TRBJ1-5; D unresolved. This CDR3 region has 15 residues. CDR1 is SGDLS and CDR2 is YYNGEE in the germline V gene. The V end was cut by 0 bases, the J end by 0 bases, with 7 bases between. CDR3 residues: CASSVAGNSNQPQHF. The CDR3 nucleotides read TGTGCCAGCAGCGTAGCGGGAAATAGCAATCAGCCCCAGCATTTT.

CDR3: CASSEGPGQGAAQPQHF. The CDR3 nucleotides are TGTGCCAGCAGTGAAGGTCCGGGACAGGGGGCTGCGCAGCCCCAGCATTTT. The chain links TRBV25-1 to TRBJ1-5, with 12 bases lining up with TRBD1. There are 17 residues in the CDR3. The germline V gene has CDR1 MGHDK and CDR2 SYGVNS. The V and J ends lost 2 bases and 7 bases, in that order; junction bases with no gene match: 9.

This clonotype was seen a handful of times. The genes are TRBV7-9 and TRBJ2-1; possibly TRBD2 for D (6 bases). V was cut by 4 bases and J by 0 bases, with 16 bases left in between. The CDR3 has 17 residues. CDR1 is SEHNR and CDR2 is FQNEAQ in the germline V gene (reference sequence). The CDR3 DNA is TGTGCCAGCAGCTCTTGGGGGGAGAGTCGCTCCTACAATGAGCAGTTCTTC. It codes for CASSSWGESRSYNEQFF.

The chain has TRBV4-2 and TRBJ2-1; 8 bases line up with TRBD2. Losses at the gene ends were 0 bases for V and 6 bases for J; bases not matched to a gene: 4. Germline V gene sequence: CDR1 LGHNA, CDR2 YNFKEQ. The CDR3 is 15 amino acids. The CDR3 region is CASSQDRLAGNEQFF. The CDR3 nucleotides read TGTGCCAGCAGCCAAGATCGCCTAGCGGGCAATGAGCAGTTCTTC.